Listed below are T cell receptor beta chains from one sample, sequenced in a study of blood T cell repertoires in COVID-19. Sequencing used immunoSEQ multiplex PCR; TCRdb keeps in-frame clones, though not all of them. The top ten clones hold 15% to 20% of a sample with fewer than 200,000 clones, around 83% of them seen once. The sample was peripheral blood. The receptor set was obtained from a woman aged 70-85 years who had recovered from COVID-19. The CDR3 runs from the conserved cysteine through the conserved F or W. Fields, in order: V gene, clone size, J gene, CDR3 protein. Clone size is not always given. Where it is, it says once, few, many or a class for expanded clones.

>TRBV7-2|NA|TRBJ1-2
CASSFGLRGFGDGYTF
>TRBV3-1/TRBV3-2|NA|TRBJ1-4
CASSLGTGEKLFF
>TRBV6-1|NA|TRBJ1-4
CASSEAGPGNEKLFF
>TRBV30|NA|TRBJ1-2
CAWDSGGEGFRGYTF
>TRBV7-8|NA|TRBJ2-1
CASSLGFGTMGYNEQFF
>TRBV11-3|NA|TRBJ2-5
CASSFTGLAEETQYF
>TRBV14|NA|TRBJ2-3
CASSQAGLGDSWTDTQYF
>TRBV7-2|NA|TRBJ1-5
CASSLAGQLYQPQHF
>TRBV6-5|once|TRBJ2-1
CASTRLAGGHEQFF
>TRBV28|NA|TRBJ2-7
CASSHPPRGMAPYEQYF
>TRBV4-1|NA|TRBJ2-3
CASSQVWRRGTSTDTQYF
>TRBV2|NA|TRBJ2-2
CASSEARLGTGELFF
>TRBV29-1|NA|TRBJ1-1
CSVFRVENTEAFF
>TRBV5-5|NA|TRBJ2-3
CASSLGGGAVDTQYF
>TRBV27|NA|TRBJ1-1
CASSPRTGFKAFF
>TRBV6-5|many|TRBJ1-2
CASSYLRTGGGYGYTF
>TRBV4-3|NA|TRBJ1-5
CASSQDGRGGGQPQHF
>TRBV12-3/TRBV12-4|NA|TRBJ2-3
CASSLRGGTQYF
>TRBV19|NA|TRBJ1-4
CASSPQAYGEKLFF
>TRBV3-1/TRBV3-2|NA|TRBJ2-7
CASSPSPRYEQYF
>TRBV2|NA|TRBJ2-5
CASSHEPPESQYF
>TRBV7-9|NA|TRBJ1-2
CASSLGAYGYTF
>TRBV20-1|NA|TRBJ2-1
CSASRGYNEQFF
>TRBV18|NA|TRBJ1-4
CASSPAQAGELFF
>TRBV5-1|once|TRBJ1-2
CASSAPQGQGYTF
>TRBV2|NA|TRBJ1-3
CASRGGDSGNTIYF
>TRBV10-2|NA|TRBJ2-7
CAILLQGDEQYF
>TRBV6-5|once|TRBJ1-5
CASRGQGSRQPQHF
>TRBV20-1|NA|TRBJ2-1
CSASRHRGRNEQFF
>TRBV11-3|NA|TRBJ2-1
CASSVGQGANNEQFF
>TRBV28|NA|TRBJ1-2
CASSLAGYGYTF
>TRBV12-5|few|TRBJ1-5
CASGGTSNQPQHF
>TRBV4-3|NA|TRBJ2-1
CASSQGGESGANEQFF
>TRBV29-1|NA|TRBJ2-4
CSVQPYAGLAKNIQYF
>TRBV6-5|NA|TRBJ2-7
CASRRYYEQYF
>TRBV9|NA|TRBJ2-1
CASSVVGSGGSYNEQFF
>TRBV4-2|few|TRBJ2-7
CASSQGASGRADEQYF
>TRBV28|medium-sized|TRBJ2-3
CASSPSRPLETQYF
>TRBV3-1/TRBV3-2|NA|TRBJ2-7
CASSHYSYEQYF
>TRBV15|NA|TRBJ1-5
CATSRDRGGRWGNQPQHF
>TRBV9|NA|TRBJ1-1
CASSVGGQQNTEAFF
>TRBV27|NA|TRBJ2-2
CASSYRPGQGGTGELFF
>TRBV18|NA|TRBJ1-2
CASSPGATNYGYTF
>TRBV10-3|NA|TRBJ1-1
CATTPVGQGGNTEAFF
>TRBV5-1|NA|TRBJ2-7
CASNYWASPGQDEQYF
>TRBV18|NA|TRBJ1-6
CASSRTEINSPLHF
>TRBV6-1|NA|TRBJ1-2
CASTPRGEEGGYTF
>TRBV20-1|NA|TRBJ1-3
CSATGGHTIYF
>TRBV7-9|NA|TRBJ1-3
CARGGSTSGNTIYF
>TRBV7-6|once|TRBJ1-5
CASSSQGRQPQHF
>TRBV2|NA|TRBJ2-1
CASSPRTSGGDEQFF
>TRBV29-1|NA|TRBJ2-1
CSARGSTYNEQFF
>TRBV19|few|TRBJ2-1
CASRGPPGYEQFF
>TRBV10-2|NA|TRBJ1-4
CASRGTATNEKLFF
>TRBV18|NA|TRBJ2-3
CASSLAGSDTQYF
>TRBV3-1/TRBV3-2|NA|TRBJ1-1
CASSQVWSGGGGAFF
>TRBV11-2|NA|TRBJ2-2
CASSLGSGTGELFF
>TRBV5-1|NA|TRBJ1-4
CASSSGTGSTNEKLFF
>TRBV19|NA|TRBJ1-4
CASSKRGQGRSSGNEKLFF